The present T cell receptor (beta chain) was sequenced within a study of T cells expressing NK-cell markers. Overall study findings and caveats: Six or seven donors had dominant NKG2C+ clonotypes that comprised roughly 1.0-8% of their CD8+ T cells.

As concerns this clonotype: Its specificity is not known.

This CDR3 region has 16 residues. TCRdb re-called the 5' RACE reads, yielding one record per CDR3 amino acid sequence without DNA. The specimen's table records around 550,000 distinct CDR3 sequences. Sequenced material: blood T cells: a sorted CD56 or NKG2C T cell subset, CD4+ or CD8+ T cells, or bulk PBMC T cells (not recorded which). The receptor was derived from a man younger than 35 in good health. This rearrangement joins TRBV21-1 to TRBJ2-2; TCRdb returns TRBD2, unconfirmable since there is no DNA. TRBV21-1 is shown as a pseudogene. CDR3 in amino acids: CASMKKREGLSGELFF.